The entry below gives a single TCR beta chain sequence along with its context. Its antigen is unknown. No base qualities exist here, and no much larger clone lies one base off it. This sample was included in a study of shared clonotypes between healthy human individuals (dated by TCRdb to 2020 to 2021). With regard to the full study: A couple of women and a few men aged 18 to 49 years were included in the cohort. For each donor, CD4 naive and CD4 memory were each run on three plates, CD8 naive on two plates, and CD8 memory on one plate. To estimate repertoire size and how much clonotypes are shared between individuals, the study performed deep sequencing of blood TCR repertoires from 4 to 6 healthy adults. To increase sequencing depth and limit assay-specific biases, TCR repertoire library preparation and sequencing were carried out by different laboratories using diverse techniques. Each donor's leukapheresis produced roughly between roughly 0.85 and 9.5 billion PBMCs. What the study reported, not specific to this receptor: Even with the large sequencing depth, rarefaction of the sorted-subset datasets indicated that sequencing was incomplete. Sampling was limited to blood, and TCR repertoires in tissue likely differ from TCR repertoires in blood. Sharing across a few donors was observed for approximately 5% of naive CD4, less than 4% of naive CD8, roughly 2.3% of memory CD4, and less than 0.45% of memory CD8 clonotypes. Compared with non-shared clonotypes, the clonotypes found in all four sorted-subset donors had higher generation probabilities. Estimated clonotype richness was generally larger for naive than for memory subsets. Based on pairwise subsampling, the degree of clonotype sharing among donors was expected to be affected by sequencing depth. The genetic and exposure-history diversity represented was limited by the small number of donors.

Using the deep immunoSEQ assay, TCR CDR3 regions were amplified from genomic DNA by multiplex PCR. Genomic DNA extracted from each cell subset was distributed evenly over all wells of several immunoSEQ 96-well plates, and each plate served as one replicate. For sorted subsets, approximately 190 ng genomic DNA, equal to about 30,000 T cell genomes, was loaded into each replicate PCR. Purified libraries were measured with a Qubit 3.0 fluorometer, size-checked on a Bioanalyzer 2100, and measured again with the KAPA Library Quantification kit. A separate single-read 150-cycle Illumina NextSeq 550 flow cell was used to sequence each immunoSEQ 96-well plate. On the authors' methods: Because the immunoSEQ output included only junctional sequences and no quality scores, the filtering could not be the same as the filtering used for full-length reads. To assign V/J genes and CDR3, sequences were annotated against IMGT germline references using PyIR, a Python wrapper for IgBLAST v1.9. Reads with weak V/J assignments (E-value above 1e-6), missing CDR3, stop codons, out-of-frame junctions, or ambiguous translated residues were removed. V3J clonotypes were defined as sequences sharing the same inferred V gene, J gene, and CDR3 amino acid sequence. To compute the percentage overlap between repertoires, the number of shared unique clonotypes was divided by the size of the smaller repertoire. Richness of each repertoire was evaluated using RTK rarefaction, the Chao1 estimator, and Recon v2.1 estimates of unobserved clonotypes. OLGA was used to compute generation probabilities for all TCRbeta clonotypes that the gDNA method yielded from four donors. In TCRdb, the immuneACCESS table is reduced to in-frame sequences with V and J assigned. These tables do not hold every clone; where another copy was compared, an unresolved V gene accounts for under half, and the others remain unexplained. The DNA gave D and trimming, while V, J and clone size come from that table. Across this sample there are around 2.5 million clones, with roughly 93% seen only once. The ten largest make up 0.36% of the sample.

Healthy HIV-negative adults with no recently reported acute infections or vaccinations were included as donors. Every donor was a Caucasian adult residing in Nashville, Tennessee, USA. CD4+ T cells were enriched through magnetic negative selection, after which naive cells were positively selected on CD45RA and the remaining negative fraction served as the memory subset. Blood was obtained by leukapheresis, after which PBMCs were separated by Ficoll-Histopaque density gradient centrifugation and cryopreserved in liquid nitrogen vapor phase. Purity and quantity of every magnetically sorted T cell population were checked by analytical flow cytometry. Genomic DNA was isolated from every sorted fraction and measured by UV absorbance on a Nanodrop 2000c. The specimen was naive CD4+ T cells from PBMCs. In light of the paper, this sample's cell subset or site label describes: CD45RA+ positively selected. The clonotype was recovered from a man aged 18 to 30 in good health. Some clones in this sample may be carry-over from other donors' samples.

The base sequence is TGCGCCAGCAGCCCGACAGGGAACATTCAGTACTTC. Its protein product is CASSPTGNIQYF. The sequence links TRBV5-1 to TRBJ2-4; the central 7 bases match TRBD1. V is cut back by 4 bases and J by 7 bases, with 2 bases in the junction unmatched. The CDR3, from cysteine to phenylalanine, totals 12 residues. Just the 36-base CDR3 DNA is kept, in frame starting at base 1. Via the germline V gene, CDR1 is SGHRS and CDR2 YFSETQ. When the CDR3 is completed using the reference TRBV5-1 and TRBJ2-4 genes on either side, the full variable domain is KAGVTQTPRYLIKTRGQQVTLSCSPISGHRSVSWYQQTPGQGLQFLFEYFSETQRNKGNFPGRFSGRQFSNSRSEMNVSTLELGDSALYLCASSPTGNIQYFGAGTRLSVL.